This T cell receptor beta chain originates from a study of T-cell reconstitution after alpha-beta-depleted transplantation in children (dated by TCRdb to the mid-2010s). Regarding the study in general: The study quantitatively tracked T-cell immune reconstitution after TCRalphabeta/CD19-depleted allogeneic hematopoietic cell transplantation in children using TCR repertoire profiling.

Preparation of the library involved PCR. The instrument given in TCRdb is Illumina HiSeq 2500. TCR libraries were prepared with molecular barcoding, using unique molecular identifiers to normalize TCRbeta repertoire quantification. The public reads were reanalyzed by TCRdb: fastp trimming at Q25, MiXCR alignment, in-frame beta chains only. Rows are unified per CDR3 protein, each entry keeping the most common DNA and genes. The table for this sample lists approximately 240,000 distinct CDR3 sequences; 7.5% to 10% of them were counted only once. In total, the top ten clones hold roughly 5.1% of the sample. Many counts were recorded for this clonotype. What antigen it recognizes has not been identified. No qualities accompany the bases; no much larger clone lies one base away. The clonotype was recovered from a human donor who donated a stem cell graft to a child with SCID. The material sequenced was PBMCs from the stem cell graft donor, taken from the stem cell graft.

The DNA sequence is TGTGCCACCAGCAGAAAGAGGCAGCGGGGGGGCGAAACAGATACGCAGTATTTT. Its protein reads: CATSRKRQRGGETDTQYF. The sequence is built from TRBV15 and TRBJ2-3; TRBD2 lines up with 10 middle nucleotides. As encoded in the germline V gene (reference sequence), CDR1 is LNHNV while CDR2 is YYDKDF. Compared with germline, V lacks 2 bases and J lacks 3 bases; bases without a gene match: 11. The cysteine opens and the phenylalanine closes a CDR3 of 18 amino acids. Kept here is only the CDR3 DNA, which spans 54 bases and is read in frame from base 1.